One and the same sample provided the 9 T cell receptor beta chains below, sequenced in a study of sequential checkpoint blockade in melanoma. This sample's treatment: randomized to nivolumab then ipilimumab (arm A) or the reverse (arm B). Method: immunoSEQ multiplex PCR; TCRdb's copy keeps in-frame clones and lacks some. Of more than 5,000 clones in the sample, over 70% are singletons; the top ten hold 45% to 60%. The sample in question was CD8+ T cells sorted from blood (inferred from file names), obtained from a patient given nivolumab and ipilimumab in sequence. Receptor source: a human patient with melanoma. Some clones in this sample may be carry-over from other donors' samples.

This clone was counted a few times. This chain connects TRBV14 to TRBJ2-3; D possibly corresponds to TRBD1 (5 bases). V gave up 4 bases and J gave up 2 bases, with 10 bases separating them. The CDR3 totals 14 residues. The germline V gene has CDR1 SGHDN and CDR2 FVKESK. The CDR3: CASSPGRATDTQYF. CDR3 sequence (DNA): TGTGCCAGCAGCCCCGGCAGGGCCACAGATACGCAGTATTTT.

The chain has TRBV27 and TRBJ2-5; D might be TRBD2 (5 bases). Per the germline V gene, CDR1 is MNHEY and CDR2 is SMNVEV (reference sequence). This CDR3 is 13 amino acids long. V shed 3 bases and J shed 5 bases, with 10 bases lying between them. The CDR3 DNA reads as TGTGCCAGCAGTTTCGGAGGCGGGGAGACCCAGTACTTC. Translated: CASSFGGGETQYF.

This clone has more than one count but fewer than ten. DNA of the CDR3: TGTGCCAGCAGCCCACCGGGACAGCTAGAGCAGTACTTC. Protein sequence: CASSPPGQLEQYF. This chain uses TRBV7-6 with TRBJ2-7; 7 positions match TRBD1. Germline V gene lookup returns CDR1 SGHVS and CDR2 FNYEAQ. The V and J ends lost 5 bases and 7 bases, in that order; junction bases with no gene match: 8. This CDR3 has 13 residues.

In DNA form, the CDR3 reads TGTGCCAGCACTCCGTGGGGCCTCGACAATCAGCCCCAGCATTTT. It is translated as CASTPWGLDNQPQHF. The chain joins TRBV28 to TRBJ1-5; D is possibly TRBD1 (5 bases). V was trimmed by 7 bases and J by 3 bases, leaving 16 bases between them. Germline V gives CDR1 MDHEN, CDR2 SYDVKM. The CDR3 extends over 15 amino acids.

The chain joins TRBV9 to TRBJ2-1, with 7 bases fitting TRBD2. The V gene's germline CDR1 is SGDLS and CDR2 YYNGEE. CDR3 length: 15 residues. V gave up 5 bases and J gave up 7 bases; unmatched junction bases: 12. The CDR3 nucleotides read TGTGCCAGCAGTGTAAGCGGGGTGGTAGGAAATGAGCAGTTCTTC. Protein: CASSVSGVVGNEQFF. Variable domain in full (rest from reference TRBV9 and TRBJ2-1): DSGVTQTPKHLITATGQRVTLRCSPRSGDLSVYWYQQSLDQGLQFLIQYYNGEERAKGNILERFSAQQFPDLHSELNLSSLELGDSALYFCASSVSGVVGNEQFFGPGTRLTVL.

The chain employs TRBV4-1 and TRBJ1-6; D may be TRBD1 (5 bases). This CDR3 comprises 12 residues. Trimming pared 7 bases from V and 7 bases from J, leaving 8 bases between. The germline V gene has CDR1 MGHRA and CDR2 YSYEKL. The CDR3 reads CASKGANSPLHF. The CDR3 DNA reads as TGCGCCAGCAAAGGGGCGAATTCACCCCTCCACTTT.

The CDR3 DNA follows: TGTGCCAGCAGCGTAGAACTAAACAATGAGCAGTTCTTC. Translated, it gives CASSVELNNEQFF. V is TRBV9 and J is TRBJ2-1; D unclear. The germline V gene encodes CDR1 SGDLS and CDR2 YYNGEE. Trimming took 0 bases from V and 5 from J, leaving 6 bases between them. The CDR3 runs 13 residues.

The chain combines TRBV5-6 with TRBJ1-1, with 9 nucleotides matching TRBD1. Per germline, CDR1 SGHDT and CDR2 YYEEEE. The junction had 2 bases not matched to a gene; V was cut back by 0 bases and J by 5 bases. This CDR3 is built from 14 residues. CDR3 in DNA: TGTGCCAGCAGCTTGGCCGGGACAGGGACTGAAGCTTTCTTT. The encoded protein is CASSLAGTGTEAFF.

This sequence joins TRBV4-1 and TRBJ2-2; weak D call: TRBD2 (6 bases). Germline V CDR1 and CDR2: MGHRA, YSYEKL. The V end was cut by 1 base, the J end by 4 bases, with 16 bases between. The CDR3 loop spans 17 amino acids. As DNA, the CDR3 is TGCGCCAGCAGCCAAGGGATCGGGGGAGTAGTCACCGGGGAGCTGTTTTTT. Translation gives CASSQGIGGVVTGELFF.